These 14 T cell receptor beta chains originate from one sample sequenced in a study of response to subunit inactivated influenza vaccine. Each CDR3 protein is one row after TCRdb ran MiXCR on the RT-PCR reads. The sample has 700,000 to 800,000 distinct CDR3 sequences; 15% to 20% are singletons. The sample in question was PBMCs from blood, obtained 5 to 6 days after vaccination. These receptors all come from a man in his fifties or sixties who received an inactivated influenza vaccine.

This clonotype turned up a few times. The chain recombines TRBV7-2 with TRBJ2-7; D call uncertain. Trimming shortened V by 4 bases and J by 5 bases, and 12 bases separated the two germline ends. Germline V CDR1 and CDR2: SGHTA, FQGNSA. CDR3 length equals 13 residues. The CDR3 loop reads CASSSRIANEQYF. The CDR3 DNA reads TGTGCCAGCAGCTCTCGGATCGCTAACGAGCAGTACTTC.

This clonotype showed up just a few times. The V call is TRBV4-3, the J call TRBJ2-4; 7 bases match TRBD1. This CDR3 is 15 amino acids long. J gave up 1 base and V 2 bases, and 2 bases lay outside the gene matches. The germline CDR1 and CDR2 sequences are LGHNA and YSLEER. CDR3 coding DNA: TGCGCCAGCAGCCAATTGACAGGGGCCAAAAACATTCAGTACTTC. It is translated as CASSQLTGAKNIQYF.

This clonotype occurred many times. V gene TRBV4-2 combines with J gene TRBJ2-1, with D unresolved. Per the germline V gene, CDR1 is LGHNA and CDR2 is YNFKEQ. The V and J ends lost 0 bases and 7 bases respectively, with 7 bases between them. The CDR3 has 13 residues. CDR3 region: CASSQDKRNEQFF. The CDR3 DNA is TGTGCCAGCAGCCAAGATAAGCGTAATGAGCAGTTCTTC.

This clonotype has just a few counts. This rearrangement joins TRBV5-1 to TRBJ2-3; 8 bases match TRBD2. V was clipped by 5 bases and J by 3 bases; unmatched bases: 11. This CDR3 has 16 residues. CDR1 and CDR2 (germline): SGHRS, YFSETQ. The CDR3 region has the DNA TGCGCCAGCAGATCAATAGCGGGGCATCTTACAGATACGCAGTATTTT. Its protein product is CASRSIAGHLTDTQYF.

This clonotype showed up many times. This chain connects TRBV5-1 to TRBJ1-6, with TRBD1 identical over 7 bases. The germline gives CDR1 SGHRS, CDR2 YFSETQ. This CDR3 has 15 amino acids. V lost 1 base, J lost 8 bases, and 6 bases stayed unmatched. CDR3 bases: TGCGCCAGCAGCTTGAATTGGCAGGGGGATTCACCCCTCCACTTT. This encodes CASSLNWQGDSPLHF.

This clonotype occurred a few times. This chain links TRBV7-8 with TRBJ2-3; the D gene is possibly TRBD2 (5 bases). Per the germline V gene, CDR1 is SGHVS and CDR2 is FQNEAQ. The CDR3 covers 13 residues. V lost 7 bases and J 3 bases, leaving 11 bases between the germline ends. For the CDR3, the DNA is TGTGCCAGCACCGAGGGTATTACAGATACGCAGTATTTT. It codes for CASTEGITDTQYF.

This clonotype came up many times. This CDR3 reads CSARDFGTSGRYNEQFF. The CDR3, as DNA: TGCAGTGCTAGAGACTTCGGGACTAGCGGGAGATATAATGAGCAGTTCTTC. The chain has TRBV20-1 and TRBJ2-1; 14 bases are a match to TRBD2. This CDR3 is 17 amino acids long. The germline V gene encodes CDR1 DFQATT and CDR2 SNEGSKA (reference sequence). Trimming cost V 0 bases and J 7 bases; bases outside gene matches: 8.

The CDR3 nucleotides are TGTGCCAGCAGTACCTATGACAGGGGGCTCTTCGAGCAGTACTTC. Translating gives CASSTYDRGLFEQYF. The rearrangement joins TRBV6-2 or TRBV6-3 to TRBJ2-7; 10 bases are a match to TRBD1. The germline V gene encodes CDR1 MNHEY and CDR2 SVGEGT. J was trimmed by 6 bases and V by 5 bases; bases with no gene match: 10. The CDR3 is 15 amino acids.

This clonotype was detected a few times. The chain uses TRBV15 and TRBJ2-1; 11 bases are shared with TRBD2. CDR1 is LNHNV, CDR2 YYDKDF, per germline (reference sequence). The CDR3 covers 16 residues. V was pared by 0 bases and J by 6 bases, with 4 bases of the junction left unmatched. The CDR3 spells CATSRDRGLAVNEQFF. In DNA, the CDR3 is TGTGCCACCAGCAGAGATCGGGGACTAGCGGTCAATGAGCAGTTCTTC.

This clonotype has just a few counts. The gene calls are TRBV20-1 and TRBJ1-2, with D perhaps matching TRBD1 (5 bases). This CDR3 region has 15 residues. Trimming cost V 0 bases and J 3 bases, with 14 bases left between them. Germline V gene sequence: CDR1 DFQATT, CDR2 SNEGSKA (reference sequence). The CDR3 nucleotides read TGCAGTGCTAGAGAGGGTGGAGGGGCCTACTATGGCTACACCTTC. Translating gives CSAREGGGAYYGYTF.

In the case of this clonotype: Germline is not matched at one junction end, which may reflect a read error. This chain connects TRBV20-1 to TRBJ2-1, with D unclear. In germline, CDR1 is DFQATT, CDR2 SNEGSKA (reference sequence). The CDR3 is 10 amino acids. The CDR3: CSASRQEGSF. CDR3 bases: TGCAGTGCTAGCCGCCAGGAAGGTAGCTTC.

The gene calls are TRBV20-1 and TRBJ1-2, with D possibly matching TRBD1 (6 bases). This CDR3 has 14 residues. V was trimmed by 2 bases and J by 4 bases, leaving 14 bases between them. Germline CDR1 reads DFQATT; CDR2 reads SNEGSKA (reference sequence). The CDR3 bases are TGCAGTGCTAGAATTCCCGGGACACGCTATGGCTACACCTTC. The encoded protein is CSARIPGTRYGYTF.

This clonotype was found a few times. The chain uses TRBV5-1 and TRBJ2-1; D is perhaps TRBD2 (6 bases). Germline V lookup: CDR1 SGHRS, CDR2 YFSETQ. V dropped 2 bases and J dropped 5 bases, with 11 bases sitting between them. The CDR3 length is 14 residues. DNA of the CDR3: TGCGCCAGCAGCTTATCGCGGGGTCACAATGAGCAGTTCTTC. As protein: CASSLSRGHNEQFF.

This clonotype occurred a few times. DNA for the CDR3: TGCAGTGTGCCACAGTTGGGGTCCACTGAAGCTTTCTTT. This translates into CSVPQLGSTEAFF. The genes are TRBV20-1 and TRBJ1-1; D not certain. The CDR3 consists of 13 residues. V lost 7 bases and J 4 bases, leaving 16 bases between the germline ends. Germline CDR1 reads DFQATT; CDR2 reads SNEGSKA (reference sequence).